This is a list of T cell receptor beta chains from one sample in a study of blood T cell repertoires in COVID-19. Sequencing was performed with immunoSEQ multiplex PCR; in TCRdb, only in-frame clones are kept and a portion is missing. The sample contains about 250,000 clones, 82% of which appear only once. The source material was peripheral blood. These receptor sequences come from a woman of 80 years or more with active or convalescent COVID-19. CDR3s include the opening cysteine and the closing phenylalanine or tryptophan. A D gene is named only where the DNA matches it firmly. For some rows the clone size is stated as once, few or many, or as a class when expanded; others skip it.

TGCGCCAGCAGGAAAGGACAGGGGATATCCTACGAGCAGTACTTC	CASRKGQGISYEQYF	TRBJ2-7	TRBD1	few	TRBV10-1
TGCGCCAGCAGTGAGTCGACAAGTGCCAATCAGCCCCAGCATTTT	CASSESTSANQPQHF	TRBJ1-5	.	.	TRBV10-2
TGTGCCAGCACCTCCTGGGCTAGGCGGGATGAGCAGTTCTTC	CASTSWARRDEQFF	TRBJ2-1	.	.	TRBV7-9
TGTGCCATCAGTGCCCCGGACAGGTGGGGGCATGGCTACACCTTC	CAISAPDRWGHGYTF	TRBJ1-2	TRBD1	.	TRBV10-3
TGTGCCAGCAGCCTCGGGACAGGGGGTGGTGGCTACACCTTC	CASSLGTGGGGYTF	TRBJ1-2	TRBD1	.	TRBV3-1/TRBV3-2
TGTGCCAGCACCAAACAGGGGGGCGAAGAGACCCAGTACTTC	CASTKQGGEETQYF	TRBJ2-5	TRBD1	.	TRBV2
TGTGCCAGCTCACCGCAGGGGCTAGAGACCCAGTACTTC	CASSPQGLETQYF	TRBJ2-5	.	.	TRBV18
TGTGCCAGCACCGACGACTCTAGGGATACGCAGTATTTT	CASTDDSRDTQYF	TRBJ2-3	.	.	TRBV3-1/TRBV3-2
TGCAGTGCTAGTAATTGGGCCTCGGACACCGGGGAGCTGTTTTTT	CSASNWASDTGELFF	TRBJ2-2	.	.	TRBV20-1
TGTGCCAGCGGGGGACTAGCGGGCACAGATACGCAGTATTTT	CASGGLAGTDTQYF	TRBJ2-3	TRBD2	.	TRBV2
TGCAGCGTTGTCATCGGGTCCGGCGAGGGCTATGGCTACACCTTC	CSVVIGSGEGYGYTF	TRBJ1-2	.	few	TRBV29-1
TGCGCCAGCAGCCAAGTCCCGGGGGCGGGGGGCCACAATGAGCAGTTCTTC	CASSQVPGAGGHNEQFF	TRBJ2-1	TRBD2	once	TRBV4-1
TGTGCCAGCCCTGCCCTCAGACAGACCGCCTACAATGAGCAGTTCTTC	CASPALRQTAYNEQFF	TRBJ2-1	.	.	TRBV27
TGTGCCATCAGACCCGACAGGGACCACGGCTACACCTTC	CAIRPDRDHGYTF	TRBJ1-2	TRBD1	.	TRBV10-3
TGTGCCAGCAGTACGACAGGGCCTGGGGCCAACGTCCTGACTTTC	CASSTTGPGANVLTF	TRBJ2-6	TRBD1	few	TRBV27
TGCGCCAGCAGCGTCGGAGGACTAACGGGACTTTACACCGGGGAGCTGTTTTTT	CASSVGGLTGLYTGELFF	TRBJ2-2	.	.	TRBV5-1
TGCGCCAGCAGCCAACGTCGACACGACACTGAAGCTTTCTTT	CASSQRRHDTEAFF	TRBJ1-1	.	.	TRBV4-1
TGTGCCAGCAGCTCTGGGACAGGGACTAACTATGGCTACACCTTC	CASSSGTGTNYGYTF	TRBJ1-2	TRBD1	.	TRBV7-9
TGTGCCAGCAGCCTACAGGGCGATTCCAAAAACATTCAGTACTTC	CASSLQGDSKNIQYF	TRBJ2-4	.	.	TRBV5-5
TGTGCCAGCAGTCAGGGACAGGTGGGAGCTTTCTTT	CASSQGQVGAFF	TRBJ1-1	TRBD1	.	TRBV2
TGTGCCGGGGCGGCGGGAGGAACAGATACGCAGTATTTT	CAGAAGGTDTQYF	TRBJ2-3	TRBD2	.	TRBV7-9
TGCGCCAGCAGCTTTACGGGACAGGGGGCTTTCAATGAGCAGTTCTTC	CASSFTGQGAFNEQFF	TRBJ2-1	TRBD1	.	TRBV5-1
TGTGCCAGCTCACCGAGCATGAGGAACACTGAAGCTTTCTTT	CASSPSMRNTEAFF	TRBJ1-1	.	.	TRBV18
TGCGCCAGCAGGGGGGCGAGCACCGGGGAGCTGTTTTTT	CASRGASTGELFF	TRBJ2-2	.	.	TRBV10-1
TGTGCCAGTAGTATCGGGGGACAGGGAAACTATGGCTACACCTTC	CASSIGGQGNYGYTF	TRBJ1-2	TRBD1	.	TRBV19
TGTGCCACCGACAGGGAATGGACTGAAGCTTTCTTT	CATDREWTEAFF	TRBJ1-1	TRBD1	once	TRBV6-5
TGTGCCAGCAGTCCTAACAGGGATTCAGAGACCCAGTACTTC	CASSPNRDSETQYF	TRBJ2-5	.	once	TRBV2
TGTGCCAGCAGCCCCAGGACAGGGATCTCTGAAGCTTTCTTT	CASSPRTGISEAFF	TRBJ1-1	TRBD1	once	TRBV7-9
TGTGCCAGCAGTGAAGCGGAGGTTAATCAGCCCCAGCATTTT	CASSEAEVNQPQHF	TRBJ1-5	.	few	TRBV6-1
TGTGCCAGCAGTTTAGACAGCCTCGGGGAGCTGTTTTTT	CASSLDSLGELFF	TRBJ2-2	.	.	TRBV28
TGTGCCAGCAGGCCGGGACAGGGGGATGGCACTGAAGCTTTCTTT	CASRPGQGDGTEAFF	TRBJ1-1	TRBD1	.	TRBV2
TGTGCCAGCAGTGTGAGTTTACCAGGGACCTACAATGAGCAGTTCTTC	CASSVSLPGTYNEQFF	TRBJ2-1	.	few	TRBV28
TGCAGTGCTAGTGGGCGTGGCGGTAGAGTCACCGGGGAGCTGTTTTTT	CSASGRGGRVTGELFF	TRBJ2-2	.	.	TRBV20-1
TGTGCCTGGCGCCCCTGGGGCAGGAGCTCCTATAATTCACCCCTCCACTTT	CAWRPWGRSSYNSPLHF	TRBJ1-6	.	once	TRBV30
TGTGCCAGTAGTATCGGGCGGGGCACAGATACGCAGTATTTT	CASSIGRGTDTQYF	TRBJ2-3	.	.	TRBV19
TGCGCCAGCAGCTTGGGTGGGGGCTACTCCTACAATGAGCAGTTCTTC	CASSLGGGYSYNEQFF	TRBJ2-1	.	.	TRBV5-1
TGTGCCAGCAGCTTGGCCCCAGGGTTACACTCTGGGGCCAACGTCCTGACTTTC	CASSLAPGLHSGANVLTF	TRBJ2-6	.	.	TRBV5-6
TGTGCCAGCAGCGTGGGACAGGGGAACAATCAGCCCCAGCATTTT	CASSVGQGNNQPQHF	TRBJ1-5	TRBD1	.	TRBV7-9
TGTGCCAGCAGTCGGGACAGGTTAGCCAAAAACATTCAGTACTTC	CASSRDRLAKNIQYF	TRBJ2-4	TRBD1	few	TRBV2
TGCGCCAGCAGCTTGGCAGGGTCTAGCACTGAAGCTTTCTTT	CASSLAGSSTEAFF	TRBJ1-1	.	.	TRBV5-1
TGTGCCAGCAGTTCCCCCTCAGGGGTACGCGAAAAACTGTTTTTT	CASSSPSGVREKLFF	TRBJ1-4	.	many	TRBV27
TGTGCCAGCGGCTTGGACAGGGGTAGTGAAAAACTGTTTTTT	CASGLDRGSEKLFF	TRBJ1-4	TRBD1	.	TRBV7-9
TGTGCCTGGAGTGTAGAGGAGAGAGATACGCAGTATTTT	CAWSVEERDTQYF	TRBJ2-3	.	.	TRBV30
TGCGCCAGCAGTGGGGCCGGGACAGTCATCGATACGCAGTATTTT	CASSGAGTVIDTQYF	TRBJ2-3	TRBD1	.	TRBV10-1
TGTGCCAGCAGCCATACTAGCGGGAGTCACTACGAGCAGTACTTC	CASSHTSGSHYEQYF	TRBJ2-7	TRBD2	.	TRBV28